This T cell receptor (beta chain) was retrieved from a study of blood T cell repertoires in COVID-19. Study-wide context: The United States, Italy and Spain were the sources of the acute and convalescent COVID-19 samples. Nucleic acid was either cDNA or gDNA, and it came from T cells, B-cell-depleted T cells, or PBMCs.

In the study's own analysis: Estimation of nucleated cell counts was performed using reference gene primer amplification. Sequencing was performed with immunoSEQ multiplex PCR; in TCRdb, only in-frame clones are kept and a portion is missing. The V and J calls and clone size come from that table; D and trimming were worked out from the DNA. The repertoire includes about 160,000 clones, about 87% of them detected once, and around 3.9% sits in the top ten. The CDR3 length is 19 residues. The sequence came from a woman in her fifties or sixties who had recovered from COVID-19. Sequencing was done on a sample of peripheral blood. The rearrangement links TRBV21-1 to TRBJ1-1; the D call of TRBD1 is as the table states it, not checked on the DNA. TRBV21-1 counts as a pseudogene. CDR3 sequence reads: CASSKVPAGGKIGNTEAFF. In DNA, the CDR3 is TGTGCCAGCAGCAAAGTTCCCGCAGGGGGGAAAATCGGGAACACTGAAGCTTTCTTT.